This T cell receptor beta chain comes out of a study of lymphopenia after photon versus proton radiotherapy (dated by TCRdb to about 2019). Describing the broader study: The study compared the immunological effects of photon versus proton radiation therapy in patients with gastrointestinal tumors who developed high-grade lymphopenia. The cohort comprised roughly 20 patients with gastrointestinal tumors who received either photon or proton therapy and then developed lymphopenia. The goal of the study was to describe how the two radiation modalities differ in their effects on the immune system.

Remarks on this clone: The antigen it binds to is not known. The sample holds no much larger clone one base away, and base qualities are not on file.

What the authors observed across the whole study: During treatment, patients who received photon therapy lost naive T cells and TCR diversity and gained effector/memory populations, whereas patients who received proton therapy remained relatively stable. After the lymphocyte count nadir, photon-treated repertoires showed oligoclonal expansion, especially of CD8+ Temra cells, which drove the drop in diversity. Across the cohort, an inverse correlation was found between a larger post-nadir drop in TCR diversity and overall survival time among patients who died. The survival association was examined only in patients who died, and the authors described better survival with proton therapy as a possibility, not as a demonstrated result.

Receptors were amplified or captured by the immunoSEQ multiplex PCR assay. T cell repertoires were profiled with deep sequencing of rearranged TCR beta loci together with multiparametric flow cytometry. TCRdb retrieved this table from immuneACCESS and kept in-frame rearrangements only. Not all clones are present; in checked studies, unresolved V genes account for under half, and no reason is known for the remainder. The table for this sample lists about 20,000 clones; approximately 91% of them were counted only once. The ten largest clonotypes hold less than 9.5% of the sample. Spanning cysteine to phenylalanine, the CDR3 consists of 16 amino acids. Only the CDR3 portion is preserved as DNA: 48 bases, with reading frame beginning at the first base. V loses 6 bases, J loses 1 base, and the germline ends lie 18 bases apart. The germline V gene specifies MDHEN as CDR1 and SYDVKM as CDR2.

Rearrangement joined TRBV28 to TRBJ1-1; TRBD1 could be the D gene, as 5 bases match. The source of this sequence is a woman aged 70-85 years with pancreatic cancer. Some clones in this sample may be carry-over from other donors' samples. Sequenced here: peripheral blood, sampled from a patient treated with proton-based radiotherapy. The CDR3 reads CASSRGFGTSNTEAFF. DNA sequence: TGTGCCAGCAGCCGGGGGTTCGGGACGTCGAACACTGAAGCTTTCTTT.